These T cell receptor beta chains were read from a single sample in a study of early T cells in non-severe SARS-CoV-2 infection. TCRdb re-called the 5' RACE reads with MiXCR, one entry per CDR3 protein. The sample holds about 46,000 distinct CDR3 sequences, about a tenth seen once. Source: whole blood, taken at baseline. The receptor set was obtained from an adult who was a healthcare worker with PCR-confirmed SARS-CoV-2 infection or an uninfected control (not recorded which). CDR3s include the opening cysteine and the closing phenylalanine or tryptophan. A D gene is named only where the DNA matches it firmly. The listing skips clone size in some rows; elsewhere it reads once, few, many or a size class.

V: TRBV4-2
J: TRBJ2-1
length: 17
D: -
size: few
DNA: TGTGCCAGCAGCCAAGATCCTTTGGTTAGCGTTAACAATGAGCAGTTCTTC
CDR3: CASSQDPLVSVNNEQFF

V: TRBV7-9
J: TRBJ2-5
length: 14
D: -
size: few
DNA: TGTGCCAGCAGCTTAGGGGGGAACCAAGAGACCCAGTACTTC
CDR3: CASSLGGNQETQYF

V: TRBV5-4
J: TRBJ2-2
length: 12
D: -
size: few
DNA: TGTGCCAGCAGCTTCGGCCCCGGGGAGCTGTTTTTT
CDR3: CASSFGPGELFF

V: TRBV6-6
J: TRBJ2-7
length: 17
D: TRBD2
size: few
DNA: TGTGCCAGCAGTTACTCGACCATAGCGGGGGACTCCTACGAGCAGTACTTC
CDR3: CASSYSTIAGDSYEQYF

V: TRBV28
J: TRBJ2-1
length: 15
D: TRBD2
size: -
DNA: TGTGCCAGCTTCCTAGCGGGAGGCAGTAGGAATGAGCAGTTCTTC
CDR3: CASFLAGGSRNEQFF

V: TRBV4-3
J: TRBJ2-7
length: 14
D: -
size: -
DNA: TGCGCCAGCAGCCAAGGGACCAGGTGGGACGAGCAGTACTTC
CDR3: CASSQGTRWDEQYF

V: TRBV28
J: TRBJ2-1
length: 14
D: TRBD1
size: many
DNA: TGTGCCAGTTGGCGGGACAGGGTGGGGAATGAGCAGTTCTTC
CDR3: CASWRDRVGNEQFF

V: TRBV11-2
J: TRBJ2-7
length: 16
D: TRBD1
size: -
DNA: TGTGCCAGCAGCTTAGAAGGGGCAGGGGGAACCTACGAGCAGTACTTC
CDR3: CASSLEGAGGTYEQYF

V: TRBV2
J: TRBJ2-1
length: 13
D: -
size: many
DNA: TGTGCCAGCAGTGAAGAGGGCCTCAATGAGCAGTTCTTC
CDR3: CASSEEGLNEQFF

V: TRBV7-9
J: TRBJ1-1
length: 12
D: -
size: many
DNA: TGTGCCAGCAGCTTAGCCGAAGGGTCGGCTTTCTTT
CDR3: CASSLAEGSAFF

V: TRBV5-6
J: TRBJ2-7
length: 16
D: TRBD1
size: -
DNA: TGTGCCAGCAGCCCCCAGGACAGGACCCACGCCTACGAGCAGTACTTC
CDR3: CASSPQDRTHAYEQYF

V: TRBV5-1
J: TRBJ2-5
length: 14
D: -
size: few
DNA: TGCGCCAGCAGCTTAGGGCAGTACCAAGAGACCCAGTACTTC
CDR3: CASSLGQYQETQYF

V: TRBV27
J: TRBJ2-7
length: 16
D: TRBD1
size: many
DNA: TGTGCCAGCAGTTTCCAGGGGGCTCAACGCTTCTACGAGCAGTACTTC
CDR3: CASSFQGAQRFYEQYF

V: TRBV29-1
J: TRBJ1-1
length: 11
D: -
size: many
DNA: TGCAGCGTTGATAGGGGGGAGGGAGCTTTCTTT
CDR3: CSVDRGEGAFF

V: TRBV15
J: TRBJ2-5
length: 12
D: -
size: many
DNA: TGTGCCACCAGCAGAGATCAGGGGACCCAGTACTTC
CDR3: CATSRDQGTQYF

V: TRBV7-9
J: TRBJ2-1
length: 14
D: TRBD1
size: -
DNA: TGTGCCACTATGGGACAGAGCTCCTACAATGAGCAGTTCTTC
CDR3: CATMGQSSYNEQFF

V: TRBV7-9
J: TRBJ2-7
length: 15
D: -
size: many
DNA: TGTGCCAGCAGCTTAGTCGGGCAGGGCTACCACGAGCAGTACTTC
CDR3: CASSLVGQGYHEQYF

V: TRBV2
J: TRBJ2-1
length: 13
D: -
size: many
DNA: TGTGCCAGCAGTGTCGACTCCTACAATGAGCAGTTCTTC
CDR3: CASSVDSYNEQFF

V: TRBV19
J: TRBJ2-2
length: 12
D: TRBD1
size: -
DNA: TGTGCCACAAGACAGGGCGCCGGGGAGCTGTTTTTT
CDR3: CATRQGAGELFF

V: TRBV18
J: TRBJ1-1
length: 14
D: TRBD1
size: -
DNA: TGTGCCAGCTCACCGGGACAGGGGGCCACTGAAGCTTTCTTT
CDR3: CASSPGQGATEAFF

V: TRBV2
J: TRBJ1-2
length: 12
D: TRBD1
size: -
DNA: TGTGCCAGCAGACTCGGACAGGATGGCTACACCTTC
CDR3: CASRLGQDGYTF

V: TRBV7-3
J: TRBJ2-1
length: 15
D: TRBD1
size: many
DNA: TGTGCCAGCAGCATAGACAGGGGGCCCTACAATGAGCAGTTCTTC
CDR3: CASSIDRGPYNEQFF

V: TRBV19
J: TRBJ2-2
length: 13
D: -
size: -
DNA: TGTGCCAGTAGTAATGGACACTTCGGGGAGCTGTTTTTT
CDR3: CASSNGHFGELFF

V: TRBV2
J: TRBJ2-2
length: 15
D: -
size: few
DNA: TGTGCCAGCAGTGAAGACAACAGGGAAACCGGGGAGCTGTTTTTT
CDR3: CASSEDNRETGELFF

V: TRBV18
J: TRBJ2-5
length: 16
D: -
size: few
DNA: TGTGCCAGCTCACCACTTATCAGGGCCGGCCAAGAGACCCAGTACTTC
CDR3: CASSPLIRAGQETQYF

V: TRBV12-3/TRBV12-4
J: TRBJ1-6
length: 15
D: -
size: -
DNA: TGTGCCAGCAGTTCCGGAGGCTCCTATAATTCACCCCTCCACTTT
CDR3: CASSSGGSYNSPLHF

V: TRBV18
J: TRBJ2-3
length: 17
D: TRBD2
size: -
DNA: TGTGCCAGCTCACTTGGAGCAAGCGGGGGGCCCACAGATACGCAGTATTTT
CDR3: CASSLGASGGPTDTQYF

V: TRBV20-1
J: TRBJ2-7
length: 13
D: -
size: many
DNA: TGCAGTGCTAGAGCCCTATCGCGCTACGAGCAGTACTTC
CDR3: CSARALSRYEQYF

V: TRBV28
J: TRBJ1-1
length: 16
D: -
size: few
DNA: TGTGCCAGCAGTTTTATAGCGGGCGAAGGGGGAAATGAAGCTTTCTTT
CDR3: CASSFIAGEGGNEAFF

V: TRBV7-9
J: TRBJ2-1
length: 16
D: TRBD2
size: many
DNA: TGTGCCAGCAGCCCATCGCTAGCGGGCTCCTACAATGAGCAGTTCTTC
CDR3: CASSPSLAGSYNEQFF

V: TRBV5-4
J: TRBJ2-3
length: 14
D: TRBD1
size: few
DNA: TGTGCCAGCAGTAGACAGGGGGCGGCAGATACGCAGTATTTT
CDR3: CASSRQGAADTQYF

V: TRBV7-2
J: TRBJ2-3
length: 14
D: TRBD2
size: few
DNA: TGTGCCAGCAGCCTAGCGGGGGGTATAGATACGCAGTATTTT
CDR3: CASSLAGGIDTQYF

V: TRBV29-1
J: TRBJ1-1
length: 13
D: TRBD1
size: many
DNA: TGCAGCGTTGAAGTATACGGACAGGGAGGGGCTTTCTTT
CDR3: CSVEVYGQGGAFF

V: TRBV4-1
J: TRBJ1-2
length: 14
D: -
size: many
DNA: TGCGCCAGCAGCCAAGTTGAGGGTTCCTATGGCTACACCTTC
CDR3: CASSQVEGSYGYTF

V: TRBV29-1
J: TRBJ2-5
length: 14
D: TRBD2
size: many
DNA: TGCAGCGTTGGGTTAGCGGGTAACCAAGAGACCCAGTACTTC
CDR3: CSVGLAGNQETQYF

V: TRBV15
J: TRBJ2-7
length: 17
D: TRBD2
size: -
DNA: TGTGCCACCAGCAGATTAGATGCGGGCGGGAGGGTCTACGAGCAGTACTTC
CDR3: CATSRLDAGGRVYEQYF

V: TRBV28
J: TRBJ1-2
length: 13
D: -
size: few
DNA: TGTGCCAGCAGTCCGACATACAGCTATGGCTACACCTTC
CDR3: CASSPTYSYGYTF

V: TRBV7-8
J: TRBJ2-3
length: 14
D: -
size: many
DNA: TGTGCCAGCAGCCCAAGAGGGCTCACAGATACGCAGTATTTT
CDR3: CASSPRGLTDTQYF

V: TRBV6-5
J: TRBJ1-3
length: 15
D: -
size: -
DNA: TGTGCCAGCAGTTTGGGACGGAGCTCTGGAAACACCATATATTTT
CDR3: CASSLGRSSGNTIYF

V: TRBV12-3/TRBV12-4
J: TRBJ2-2
length: 15
D: TRBD2
size: few
DNA: TGTGCCAGCAGCCTAATAGCGGGAGGTACCGGGGAGCTGTTTTTT
CDR3: CASSLIAGGTGELFF

V: TRBV10-3
J: TRBJ2-1
length: 12
D: TRBD2
size: many
DNA: TGTGCCGCCGGGACTAGCGCCTATGAGCAGTTCTTC
CDR3: CAAGTSAYEQFF

V: TRBV12-3/TRBV12-4
J: TRBJ2-7
length: 17
D: TRBD1
size: few
DNA: TGTGCCAGCAGTTTAGCGGCGGGACAGGGTGGGTACTTGGAGCAGTACTTC
CDR3: CASSLAAGQGGYLEQYF

V: TRBV28
J: TRBJ2-1
length: 16
D: TRBD2
size: -
DNA: TGTGCCAGCAGCCGGAGACTAGCGAACTCCTACAATGAGCAGTTCTTC
CDR3: CASSRRLANSYNEQFF

V: TRBV6-5
J: TRBJ1-5
length: 13
D: -
size: few
DNA: TGTGCCAGCAGTTGGGACGGAAATCAGCCCCAGCATTTT
CDR3: CASSWDGNQPQHF

V: TRBV28
J: TRBJ2-6
length: 16
D: -
size: -
DNA: TGTGCCAGCAGTTTACCCACTAACTCTGGGGCCAACGTCCTGACTTTC
CDR3: CASSLPTNSGANVLTF

V: TRBV7-6
J: TRBJ1-1
length: 15
D: -
size: many
DNA: TGTGCCAGCAGCTCGCGAGAAACGTTAAACACTGAAGCTTTCTTT
CDR3: CASSSRETLNTEAFF

V: TRBV12-2
J: TRBJ1-4
length: 17
D: -
size: -
DNA: TGTGCAAGTCGCTTAGTGTGGCGACCAACAACTAATGAAAAACTGTTTTTT
CDR3: CASRLVWRPTTNEKLFF

V: TRBV5-1
J: TRBJ1-6
length: 16
D: TRBD1
size: -
DNA: TGCGCCAGCAGCTTCACCGGGACAGGGGTTGGTTCACCCCTCCACTTT
CDR3: CASSFTGTGVGSPLHF

V: TRBV10-1
J: TRBJ1-1
length: 12
D: TRBD1
size: few
DNA: TGCGCCAGCAGTAAAGACAGGGGGCGAGCTTTCTTT
CDR3: CASSKDRGRAFF

V: TRBV18
J: TRBJ1-4
length: 16
D: -
size: -
DNA: TGTGCCAGCTCCTCTTCTACCCCCTCAGTGGGTGAAAAACTGTTTTTT
CDR3: CASSSSTPSVGEKLFF

V: TRBV6-5
J: TRBJ2-7
length: 13
D: -
size: few
DNA: TGTGCCAGCAGTTACTTCGGGGCAGAAGAGCAGTACTTC
CDR3: CASSYFGAEEQYF

V: TRBV12-3/TRBV12-4
J: TRBJ2-1
length: 15
D: TRBD2
size: few
DNA: TGTGCCAGCAGTTTTGGTAGCGGGACCTACAATGAGCAGTTCTTC
CDR3: CASSFGSGTYNEQFF